This T cell receptor (beta chain) was found in a study of somatic mutations in cytotoxic T cells in rheumatoid arthritis. Whole-study results and caveats: There were about an eighth of the roughly 65 patients in whom the largest CD8+ clone exceeded 20% of CD8+ cells. Relative to age-matched healthy controls, rheumatoid arthritis patients did not differ significantly in CD8+ T-cell clonality.

In the study's own analysis: Patient CD8+ clones larger than 1% rarely matched published virus-specific TCRB sequences. TCRdb keeps only in-frame clones here, not all; method: immunoSEQ multiplex PCR. V and J calls and clone size are as listed in that table; D and trimming were resolved from the DNA. The sample holds tens of thousands of clones, around 86% seen once. CDR1 is SQVTM, CDR2 ANQGSEA, per germline. Deletions cut 7 bases from V and 0 bases from J, with 9 bases between. The CDR3 contains 13 residues. For this clone: Its antigen is unidentified.

Sample: CD8+ T cells sorted from blood. This chain joins TRBV29-1 and TRBJ2-2; D unresolved. The clonotype was recovered from an adult with rheumatoid arthritis. CDR3 nucleotide sequence: TGCAGCGGTAAAGACGCGAACACCGGGGAGCTGTTTTTT. It is translated as CSGKDANTGELFF.